A selection of T cell receptor beta chains follows, all from one sample in a study of T cells in localized non-small cell lung cancer. Sequenced by immunoSEQ multiplex PCR; TCRdb stores in-frame clones only, minus some. Of roughly 20,000 clones listed, approximately 91% were seen once; the top ten hold about 3%. This material consisted of peripheral blood, taken before any cancer treatment. The receptors come from a woman between 35 and 75 years old with stage I lung adenocarcinoma. Both conserved end residues are part of each CDR3. The D gene is left open where the match is weak. Not all rows give a size; the values are once, few, many and, for expanded clones, a class.

j_gene,d_gene,abundance,v_gene,CDR3nt,CDR3aa
TRBJ1-2,-,-,TRBV5-8,TGTGCCAGCAGTTCCCGCACGGCTAACTATGGCTACACCTTC,CASSSRTANYGYTF
TRBJ2-3,-,-,TRBV11-2,TGTGCCAGCAGACAAAAGACAGGCGCCACGGGTACGCAGTATTTT,CASRQKTGATGTQYF
TRBJ1-2,-,-,TRBV9,TGTGCCAGCAGCGTAAGACAAGGTGGCTACACCTTC,CASSVRQGGYTF
TRBJ2-3,-,-,TRBV21-1,TGTGCCAGCAGCAACTTAGCGGGGGGGCCGGTATGCACAGATACGCAGTATTTT,CASSNLAGGPVCTDTQYF
TRBJ2-3,TRBD2,-,TRBV5-1,TGCGCCAGCAGCCGACTAGCGGGGAGCACAGATACGCAGTATTTT,CASSRLAGSTDTQYF
TRBJ2-1,-,-,TRBV9,TGTGCCAGCAGCGTAGGAGACTTCTCCTACAATGAGCAGTTCTTC,CASSVGDFSYNEQFF
TRBJ2-7,TRBD1,-,TRBV6-5,TGTGCCAGCAGTTTGCGACAGGGAATGTCCTACGAGCAGTACTTC,CASSLRQGMSYEQYF
TRBJ2-3,TRBD1,-,TRBV15,TGTGCCACCAGCCGGAGACAGGGTGTAACAGATACGCAGTATTTT,CATSRRQGVTDTQYF
TRBJ2-5,-,-,TRBV13,TGTGCCAGCAGCTTAGGAGGGGCGGAGACCCAGTACTTC,CASSLGGAETQYF
TRBJ2-2,-,-,TRBV19,TGTGCCAGTAGTATAGATCCAATAGGGATAACCCCCGGGGAGCTGTTTTTT,CASSIDPIGITPGELFF
TRBJ2-5,TRBD2,-,TRBV6-1,TGTGCCAGCAGTTCCTGGCGGGAGGAAGTGGAGACCCAGTACTTC,CASSSWREEVETQYF
TRBJ1-1,-,once,TRBV21-1,TGTGCCAGCAGCAATATTCCCGGGGGGCGGAACACTGAAGCTTTCTTT,CASSNIPGGRNTEAFF
TRBJ1-5,-,-,TRBV19,TGTGCCAGCGGCAGCAATCAGCCCCAGCATTTT,CASGSNQPQHF
TRBJ1-2,-,-,TRBV9,TGTGCCAGCAGCTCAGAGGCATATGGCTACACCTTC,CASSSEAYGYTF
TRBJ1-5,-,-,TRBV7-2,TGTGCCAGCAGCTTGGGGTTTCAGAATCAGCCCCAGCATTTT,CASSLGFQNQPQHF
TRBJ2-6,-,-,TRBV7-9,TGTGCCAGCAGCTTAGCCGAAAGGGGCCTCTCTGGGGCCAACGTCCTGACTTTC,CASSLAERGLSGANVLTF
TRBJ2-1,-,-,TRBV6-5,TGTGCCAGCTGTCAGGGGTCCTACAATGAGCAGTTCTTC,CASCQGSYNEQFF
TRBJ1-2,-,-,TRBV18,TGTGCCAGCTCACCATCGACGGCCGTCTATGGCTACACCTTC,CASSPSTAVYGYTF
TRBJ1-2,-,-,TRBV28,TGTGCCAGCAGTCCCTTCGACCGAAGTGGCTACACCTTC,CASSPFDRSGYTF
TRBJ1-1,-,-,TRBV28,TGTGCCAGCAGTTCGTCAGTTGACGGAGGACCCGAAGCTTTCTTT,CASSSSVDGGPEAFF
TRBJ2-2,-,-,TRBV19,TGTGCCAGTAGAAGTGACAGGGACTCCACCGGGGAGCTGTTTTTT,CASRSDRDSTGELFF
TRBJ2-5,-,-,TRBV5-1,TGCGCCAGCAGCTTGGTAGTGGGGGGGCTGTCAGAGACCCAGTACTTC,CASSLVVGGLSETQYF
TRBJ1-1,TRBD1,once,TRBV18,TGTGCCAGCTCACCATCGACAGGGGGAGTTGGAGGGACTGAAGCTTTCTTT,CASSPSTGGVGGTEAFF
TRBJ2-7,-,-,TRBV15,TGTGCCACCAGCAGCTGGATGGGGGAGCAGTACTTC,CATSSWMGEQYF
TRBJ1-2,-,medium-sized,TRBV7-2,TGTGCCAGCAGCCCACCAGGCGGTAACTATGGCTACACCTTC,CASSPPGGNYGYTF
TRBJ2-1,-,-,TRBV2,TGTGCCAGCGGGGGCCTCCGGGAGGATGAGCAGTTCTTC,CASGGLREDEQFF
TRBJ1-3,-,-,TRBV5-5,TGTGCCAGCAGCCTCAGCGGAGGAAACACCATATATTTT,CASSLSGGNTIYF
TRBJ1-1,TRBD1,-,TRBV7-9,TGTGCCAGCAGCTTTACTCAGGGGGCTGAAGCTTTCTTT,CASSFTQGAEAFF
TRBJ1-6,-,-,TRBV5-4,TGTGCCAGCAGCTTGGATTTAAACGGGAATTCACCCCTCCACTTT,CASSLDLNGNSPLHF
TRBJ2-5,-,-,TRBV28,TGTGCCAGCAGTCCAGGACACATAGGAGAGACCCAGTACTTC,CASSPGHIGETQYF
TRBJ2-1,TRBD2,-,TRBV7-2,TGTGCCAGCAGCTTAGGCTCGGCGGGAGCCTTCTACAATGAGCAGTTCTTC,CASSLGSAGAFYNEQFF
TRBJ2-5,-,-,TRBV7-6,TGTGCCAGCAGCTTAGTTGGGGGAGAGACCCAGTACTTC,CASSLVGGETQYF
TRBJ2-2,-,-,TRBV28,TGTGCCAGCAGCCACTTCCAGAGCCTCTTATCGCTTACCGGGGAGCTGTTTTTT,CASSHFQSLLSLTGELFF
TRBJ2-2,TRBD2,-,TRBV5-8,TGTGCCAGCAGCTTGGCGCGGGGGGCGCACACCGGGGAGCTGTTTTTT,CASSLARGAHTGELFF
TRBJ2-5,-,-,TRBV2,TGTGCCAGCAGGGCGTGGGGGACCCTCGGGACCCAGTACTTC,CASRAWGTLGTQYF
TRBJ2-1,-,-,TRBV9,TGTGCCAGCAGCGTAGCCGACTACAATGAGCAGTTCTTC,CASSVADYNEQFF
TRBJ1-2,-,-,TRBV9,TGTGCCAGCAGCGTAGATCCCGCGGCCACCCGGGGCGGCTACACCTTC,CASSVDPAATRGGYTF
TRBJ2-3,TRBD2,once,TRBV9,TGTGCCAGCAGCGGACTAGCGGGGCTCACAGATACGCAGTATTTT,CASSGLAGLTDTQYF
TRBJ1-2,TRBD1,once,TRBV6-1,TGTGCCAGCCTACTACAGGGGGCGCTCGGCTACACCTTC,CASLLQGALGYTF
TRBJ1-2,-,once,TRBV6-1,TGTGCCAGCAACCCTTCTAACTATGGCTACACCTTC,CASNPSNYGYTF
TRBJ1-5,-,-,TRBV27,TGTGCCAGCACTAGTCGGGCACTTAGCAATCAGCCCCAGCATTTT,CASTSRALSNQPQHF
TRBJ1-1,TRBD1,once,TRBV18,TGTGCCAGCTCACTGTCCATGGGACAGGAAGCTTTCTTT,CASSLSMGQEAFF
TRBJ2-1,-,-,TRBV11-2,TGTGCCAGCAGCTTCGGACTGCCTACCTACAATGAGCAGTTCTTC,CASSFGLPTYNEQFF
TRBJ2-1,-,-,TRBV5-1,TGCGCCAGCAGCTTGGGACTGGAAGAGCAGTTCTTC,CASSLGLEEQFF
TRBJ2-7,TRBD1,-,TRBV11-3,TGTGCCAGCAGCTTCCGACAGGGGGACTACGAGCAGTACTTC,CASSFRQGDYEQYF
TRBJ2-3,TRBD1,-,TRBV18,TGTGCCAGCTCACCATCCCCACAGGGGTTTACAGATACGCAGTATTTT,CASSPSPQGFTDTQYF
TRBJ2-7,-,-,TRBV2,TGTGCCAGCACCCAATTTGCGGGACGGGACGAGCAGTACTTC,CASTQFAGRDEQYF
TRBJ1-5,TRBD1,-,TRBV28,TGTGCCAGCTACGACAGGGAAAATCAGCCCCAGCATTTT,CASYDRENQPQHF
TRBJ2-6,-,-,TRBV5-1,TGCGCCAGCAGCTTCCAGGGAAGCTCTGGGGCCAACGTCCTGACTTTC,CASSFQGSSGANVLTF
TRBJ2-1,TRBD2,-,TRBV6-5,TGTGCCAGCAGCCAAGGACTAGGCAGGGAGCAGTTCTTC,CASSQGLGREQFF
TRBJ2-7,TRBD2,-,TRBV5-5,TGTGCCAGCAGCCCGAGACTAGCCGGGGCCGGGCAGTACTTC,CASSPRLAGAGQYF
TRBJ1-2,-,-,TRBV29-1,TGCAGCGCGGAGCGGGGTCTAGGTGGCTACACCTTC,CSAERGLGGYTF
TRBJ2-4,TRBD1,-,TRBV2,TGTGCCAGCAGTGAAGAACAGGGGGCGAACATTCAGTACTTC,CASSEEQGANIQYF
TRBJ1-1,-,-,TRBV6-4,TGTGCCAGCAGTGACTCGAAGACTGAAGCTTTCTTT,CASSDSKTEAFF
TRBJ1-4,-,-,TRBV5-1,TGCGCCAGCAAACAGGATACAACTAATGAAAAACTGTTTTTT,CASKQDTTNEKLFF